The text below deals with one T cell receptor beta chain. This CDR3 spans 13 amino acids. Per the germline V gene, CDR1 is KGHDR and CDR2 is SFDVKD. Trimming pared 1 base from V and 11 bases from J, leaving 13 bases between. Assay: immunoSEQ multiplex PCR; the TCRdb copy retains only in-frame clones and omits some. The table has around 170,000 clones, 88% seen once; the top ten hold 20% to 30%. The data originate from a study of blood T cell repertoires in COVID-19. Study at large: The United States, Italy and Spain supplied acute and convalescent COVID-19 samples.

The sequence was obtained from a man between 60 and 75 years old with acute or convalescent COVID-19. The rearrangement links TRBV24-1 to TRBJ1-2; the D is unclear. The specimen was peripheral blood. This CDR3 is CATSDFTEFGYTF. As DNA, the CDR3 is TGTGCCACCAGTGATTTCACAGAATTTGGATACACCTTC.